This T cell receptor beta chain was documented in a study of shared clonotypes between healthy human individuals. The V segment lost 0 bases and the J segment 4 bases; nucleotides outside the gene matches: 3. The CDR3 loop spans 15 amino acids. Germline V gene lookup returns CDR1 SGDLS and CDR2 YYNGEE. Study-wide points: Naive subsets, compared against memory subsets, generally had larger estimated richness values. The donor pool, a small one, limited the genetic and exposure-history diversity represented.

As regards this clone: Its target is not known.

The split of CD4+ cells yielded CD45RA+ naive and CD45RA-negative memory subsets. Data came from immunoSEQ multiplex PCR; TCRdb stores just in-frame clones and leaves some out. Of about 2.4 million clones listed, under 95% are singletons. This TCR was recovered from a man between 18 and 35 years old in good health. Some clones in this sample may be carry-over from other donors' samples. The chain recombines TRBV9 with TRBJ2-7; 11 bases line up with TRBD1. Sequenced sample: naive CD4+ T cells from PBMCs. The sample's subset: CD45RA+ positively selected. CDR3 residues: CASSVGGTGGYEQYF. The DNA for the CDR3 is TGTGCCAGCAGCGTAGGAGGGACAGGGGGATACGAGCAGTACTTC.